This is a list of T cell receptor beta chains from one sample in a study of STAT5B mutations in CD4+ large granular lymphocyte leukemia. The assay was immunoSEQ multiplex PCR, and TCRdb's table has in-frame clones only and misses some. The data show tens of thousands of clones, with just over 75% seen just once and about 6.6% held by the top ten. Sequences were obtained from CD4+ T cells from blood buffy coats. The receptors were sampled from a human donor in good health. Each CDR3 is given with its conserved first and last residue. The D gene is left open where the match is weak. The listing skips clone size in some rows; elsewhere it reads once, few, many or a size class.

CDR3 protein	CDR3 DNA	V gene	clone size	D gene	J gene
CATPTPGVRSSGANVLTF	TGTGCCACCCCAACTCCTGGGGTTAGATCCTCTGGGGCCAACGTCCTGACTTTC	TRBV5-4	NA	NA	TRBJ2-6
CASSESDRSRAFF	TGCGCCAGCAGCGAGTCGGATCGATCTAGGGCTTTCTTT	TRBV10-1	once	NA	TRBJ1-1
CASSLTLGVESRLPFF	TGTGCCAGCAGCTTGACCCTTGGTGTGGAGAGCCGTCTACCTTTCTTT	TRBV5-5	NA	NA	TRBJ1-1
CASSRTGGDTEAFF	TGCGCCAGCAGCCGCACAGGGGGTGACACTGAAGCTTTCTTT	TRBV4-1	NA	TRBD1	TRBJ1-1
CASSRIAGRSTDTQYF	TGTGCCAGCAGTCGTATAGCGGGAAGGAGCACAGATACGCAGTATTTT	TRBV7-8	NA	TRBD2	TRBJ2-3
CASSSQWTRNTDTQYF	TGTGCCAGCAGCTCCCAGTGGACCCGAAACACAGATACGCAGTATTTT	TRBV11-3	NA	NA	TRBJ2-3
CATSRVGQSYEQYF	TGTGCCACCAGCAGAGTTGGACAGTCCTACGAGCAGTACTTC	TRBV15	NA	NA	TRBJ2-7
CASSAPGGAGANVLTF	TGCGCCAGCAGCGCCCCGGGGGGTGCTGGGGCCAACGTCCTGACTTTC	TRBV5-1	NA	TRBD2	TRBJ2-6
CASSFQGATYEQYF	TGTGCCAGCAGCTTCCAGGGGGCTACCTACGAGCAGTACTTC	TRBV7-9	NA	TRBD1	TRBJ2-7
CASSSDRGRDNQPQHF	TGTGCCAGCAGTTCGGACAGGGGGCGCGACAATCAGCCCCAGCATTTT	TRBV5-6	NA	TRBD1	TRBJ1-5
CASSPKSSTYEQYF	TGTGCCAGTAGTCCTAAGAGCTCCACATACGAGCAGTACTTC	TRBV19	NA	NA	TRBJ2-7
CASSLVPSTYEQYF	TGTGCCAGCAGCTTAGTACCATCTACCTACGAGCAGTACTTC	TRBV7-9	NA	NA	TRBJ2-7
CASSIGSGSTYNEQFF	TGTGCCAGTAGTATAGGTAGCGGGAGTACTTACAATGAGCAGTTCTTC	TRBV19	once	TRBD2	TRBJ2-1
CASLIGSTDTQYF	TGTGCCAGCTTAATCGGCAGCACAGATACGCAGTATTTT	TRBV5-6	NA	NA	TRBJ2-3
CASSPAGSTIGYTF	TGTGCCAGCAGCCCAGCAGGCTCAACCATTGGCTACACCTTC	TRBV7-9	NA	NA	TRBJ1-2
CASSLRQGSTYEQYF	TGTGCCAGCAGTCTAAGACAGGGAAGTACCTACGAGCAGTACTTC	TRBV27	NA	TRBD1	TRBJ2-7
CASSKTGSWADTQYF	TGTGCCAGTAGTAAAACAGGGAGTTGGGCAGATACGCAGTATTTT	TRBV19	NA	NA	TRBJ2-3
CATSGTAGNTIYF	TGTGCCACCAGCGGGACAGCTGGAAACACCATATATTTT	TRBV15	NA	TRBD1	TRBJ1-3
CASSLAAGSLSGNTTYF	TGTGCCAGCAGCTTGGCCGCGGGATCGCTCTCTGGAAACACCACATATTTT	TRBV5-4	NA	NA	TRBJ1-3
CAGRADRAIDTQYF	TGTGCCGGCCGGGCTGACAGGGCTATAGATACGCAGTATTTT	TRBV6-1	NA	TRBD1	TRBJ2-3
CASLGFSYEQYF	TGTGCCAGCCTAGGGTTCTCCTACGAGCAGTACTTC	TRBV6-1	NA	NA	TRBJ2-7
CASSRTGDTGELFF	TGTGCCAGTAGTCGCACAGGGGATACCGGGGAGCTGTTTTTT	TRBV19	once	TRBD1	TRBJ2-2
CASSPTGGRNTEAFF	TGTGCCAGCAGCCCGACTGGGGGTCGGAACACTGAAGCTTTCTTT	TRBV4-2	NA	NA	TRBJ1-1
CAARSDSGANVLTF	TGTGCCGCACGCTCAGACTCCGGGGCCAACGTCCTGACTTTC	TRBV19	NA	NA	TRBJ2-6
CASSFGLAGGGSGANVLTF	TGTGCCAGCAGTTTCGGACTAGCGGGAGGGGGCTCTGGGGCCAACGTCCTGACTTTC	TRBV2	NA	TRBD2	TRBJ2-6
CASSLAPPPNEKLFF	TGCGCCAGCAGCTTGGCGCCGCCGCCTAATGAAAAACTGTTTTTT	TRBV5-1	NA	NA	TRBJ1-4
CASSPLRGVNTEAFF	TGTGCCAGCAGTCCGCTGCGAGGGGTGAACACTGAAGCTTTCTTT	TRBV27	NA	NA	TRBJ1-1
CAIGAEPGNTIYF	TGTGCCATCGGCGCTGAGCCTGGAAACACCATATATTTT	TRBV2	NA	NA	TRBJ1-3
CASSLQAGGSNQPQHF	TGTGCCAGCTCACTTCAGGCAGGGGGGAGCAATCAGCCCCAGCATTTT	TRBV18	NA	TRBD1	TRBJ1-5
CASSQELGGYEQYF	TGTGCCAGCAGCCAAGAGTTAGGGGGATACGAGCAGTACTTC	TRBV14	NA	NA	TRBJ2-7
CASSPLGEQFF	TGTGCCAGCAGCCCACTAGGGGAGCAGTTCTTC	TRBV7-2	NA	NA	TRBJ2-1
CASNKGAVQFF	TGCGCCAGCAATAAGGGGGCAGTCCAGTTCTTC	TRBV23-1	once	TRBD1	TRBJ2-1
CASSLETVAGVYEQYF	TGTGCCAGCAGCTTAGAAACCGTGGCGGGAGTCTACGAGCAGTACTTC	TRBV11-2	NA	TRBD2	TRBJ2-7
CASKDGNLRVTEAFF	TGTGCCAGCAAGGACGGCAACCTGCGGGTCACTGAAGCTTTCTTT	TRBV5-4	NA	NA	TRBJ1-1
CASSRQGGNSGANVLTF	TGTGCCAGCAGCCGACAGGGTGGGAATTCTGGGGCCAACGTCCTGACTTTC	TRBV7-9	NA	TRBD1	TRBJ2-6
CASSPQLGLYYEQYF	TGTGCCAGCAGCCCCCAGTTAGGACTATACTACGAGCAGTACTTC	TRBV7-2	NA	NA	TRBJ2-7
CATGLENTGELFF	TGTGCCACCGGCTTAGAGAACACCGGGGAGCTGTTTTTT	TRBV10-3	few	NA	TRBJ2-2
CASSGLAGGPGGTDTQYF	TGTGCCAGCTCGGGACTAGCGGGAGGGCCTGGCGGGACAGATACGCAGTATTTT	TRBV9	NA	TRBD2	TRBJ2-3
CASSGPFGVEKLFF	TGTGCCAGCAGCGGTCCCTTCGGGGTTGAAAAACTGTTTTTT	TRBV2	NA	NA	TRBJ1-4
CATSRSVGDSTDTQYF	TGTGCCACCAGCAGGAGCGTAGGGGATAGCACAGATACGCAGTATTTT	TRBV15	NA	NA	TRBJ2-3
CASSEAGSSYNEQFF	TGTGCCAGCAGTGAAGCAGGGAGCTCCTACAATGAGCAGTTCTTC	TRBV2	NA	NA	TRBJ2-1
CASSIAGRNTEAFF	TGTGCCAGTAGTATAGCAGGGCGGAACACTGAAGCTTTCTTT	TRBV19	few	NA	TRBJ1-1
CATSPFRETQYF	TGTGCCACCAGCCCCTTTCGTGAGACCCAGTACTTC	TRBV15	NA	NA	TRBJ2-5
CASSLVSPLVHTGELFF	TGTGCCAGCAGCTTAGTCAGTCCCCTTGTCCACACCGGGGAGCTGTTTTTT	TRBV7-2	NA	NA	TRBJ2-2
CASKRQGADEQYF	TGTGCCAGCAAAAGACAGGGGGCTGACGAGCAGTACTTC	TRBV19	NA	TRBD1	TRBJ2-7
CASNPRGGTGELFF	TGCGCCAGCAATCCCCGAGGGGGGACCGGGGAGCTGTTTTTT	TRBV23-1	NA	NA	TRBJ2-2
CASSVGTGTSYNEQFF	TGCGCCAGCAGCGTAGGTACGGGAACCTCCTACAATGAGCAGTTCTTC	TRBV5-1	NA	NA	TRBJ2-1
CASSPRPQRNTEAFF	TGTGCCAGCAGCCCACGACCCCAACGTAACACTGAAGCTTTCTTT	TRBV7-2	NA	NA	TRBJ1-1
CASSYPRLAVSDTQYF	TGTGCCAGCAGTTACCCCCGGCTAGCGGTTTCAGATACGCAGTATTTT	TRBV6-5	NA	TRBD2	TRBJ2-3
CASSPRADTQYF	TGTGCCAGCAGCCCTAGGGCAGATACGCAGTATTTT	TRBV9	few	NA	TRBJ2-3
CATSRDGGHNEKLFF	TGTGCCACCAGCAGGGACGGAGGTCATAATGAAAAACTGTTTTTT	TRBV15	NA	NA	TRBJ1-4
CASRPGNQPQHF	TGCGCCAGCAGGCCGGGGAATCAGCCCCAGCATTTT	TRBV10-1	NA	NA	TRBJ1-5
CASNPKQGNTGELFF	TGTGCCAGTAACCCAAAACAGGGGAACACCGGGGAGCTGTTTTTT	TRBV19	NA	NA	TRBJ2-2
CASSVRRALGYEQYF	TGTGCCAGCAGTGTCCGGAGGGCCTTAGGTTACGAGCAGTACTTC	TRBV2	NA	NA	TRBJ2-7
CASSHDRESYNEQFF	TGCGCCAGCAGCCACGACAGGGAGTCCTACAATGAGCAGTTCTTC	TRBV4-1	few	TRBD1	TRBJ2-1